This entry describes one TCR beta chain. Looked up from germline, CDR1 is SGHRS and CDR2 is YFSETQ. V was trimmed by 0 bases and J by 2 bases, leaving 8 bases between them. The CDR3 loop spans 14 amino acids. The data belong to a study of blood T cell repertoires in COVID-19. In the study overall: Sources were T cells, B-cell-depleted T cells, or PBMCs; the material itself was cDNA or gDNA.

Original processing methods: Amplified reference gene primers provided the basis for estimating nucleated cell counts. Sequencing used immunoSEQ multiplex PCR; TCRdb keeps in-frame clones, though not all of them. V, J and clone size are taken as reported in that table, and D and trimming were inferred from the DNA itself. The sample contains under 110,000 clones, 91% of which appear only once. The specimen was peripheral blood. The rearrangement links TRBV5-1 to TRBJ2-5; D remains ambiguous. The TCR sequence derives from a man aged 50 to 59 with acute or convalescent COVID-19. This chain's CDR3 is CASSLDTPQETQYF. The CDR3 nucleotides are TGCGCCAGCAGCTTGGACACACCTCAAGAGACCCAGTACTTC.